Each of the 7 T cell receptor beta chains below was sequenced from the same sample in a study of blood T cell repertoires in COVID-19. Generated by immunoSEQ multiplex PCR, the TCRdb table keeps only in-frame clones and is missing some. The sample yields approximately 250,000 clones, about 80% seen once. The sample consisted of PBMCs or T cells enriched from blood (not recorded which). The receptor set was obtained from a man between 25 and 39 years old with acute COVID-19.

The chain uses TRBV19 and TRBJ1-2, with no clear D. Germline-derived CDR1 and CDR2 are LNHDA and SQIVND (reference sequence). The CDR3 extends over 14 amino acids. V dropped 3 bases and J dropped 7 bases, with 15 bases sitting between them. The CDR3 loop is CASSIPRSKSGYTF. The CDR3 DNA is TGTGCCAGTAGTATTCCCCGGTCCAAGTCTGGCTACACCTTC.

A single count supports this clone. The chain carries TRBV19 and TRBJ1-2; TRBD1 agrees at 7 bases. The CDR3 totals 13 residues. The V gene's germline CDR1 is LNHDA and CDR2 SQIVND (reference sequence). The J segment lost 10 bases and the V segment lost 5 bases, leaving 10 bases of the junction unmatched. The CDR3 spells CASSPTLGQDYTF. CDR3 in DNA: TGTGCCAGTAGTCCTACCCTCGGACAGGACTACACCTTC.

The table lists this clone with a count of one. The rearrangement uses TRBV28 and TRBJ1-4, with 8 bases identical to TRBD1. The CDR3 length is 16 residues. The V and J ends lost 2 bases and 6 bases, in that order; junction bases with no gene match: 8. The germline V gene encodes CDR1 MDHEN and CDR2 SYDVKM. DNA for the CDR3: TGTGCCAGCAGTTTAGCGCCGACAGGGGTAGATGAAAAACTGTTTTTT. This codes for CASSLAPTGVDEKLFF. Full variable domain (missing parts from reference TRBV28 and TRBJ1-4): DVKVTQSSRYLVKRTGEKVFLECVQDMDHENMFWYRQDPGLGLRLIYFSYDVKMKEKGDIPEGYSVSREKKERFSLILESASTNQTSMYLCASSLAPTGVDEKLFFGSGTQLSVL.

The genes are TRBV2 and TRBJ2-5; a weak D match, TRBD2 (7 bases). Germline V CDR1 and CDR2: SNHLY, FYNNEI. This CDR3 is 15 amino acids long. The ends were cut back, 4 bases at V and 2 bases at J, with 14 bases in the middle. CDR3 sequence reads: CASSARGALQETQYF. The CDR3 DNA sequence: TGTGCCAGCAGTGCACGGGGGGCATTACAAGAGACCCAGTACTTC.

The gene calls are TRBV6-5 and TRBJ1-1; D not certain. V dropped 8 bases and J dropped 6 bases, with 19 bases sitting between them. This CDR3 has 14 amino acids. Germline V gene sequence: CDR1 MNHEY, CDR2 SVGAGI. CDR3 region: CASLRAAGESEAFF. CDR3 sequence (DNA): TGTGCCAGCCTGCGCGCAGCGGGCGAGTCTGAAGCTTTCTTT.

The CDR3 spells CASSPGREQYV. DNA of the CDR3: TGTGCCAGCAGCCCAGGTAGAGAGCAGTACGTC. V gene TRBV6-6 combines with J gene TRBJ2-7; D is unclear. From germline, CDR1 is MNHNY and CDR2 SVGAGI (reference sequence). With 6 bases removed from V and 7 bases from J, the gap between germline ends came to 10 bases. The CDR3 spans 11 residues.

This clone was observed once. A read error is possible here, since a much larger clone lies one base away. The sample has other DNA sequences that encode this CDR3 too. The rearrangement uses TRBV7-2 and TRBJ2-5; a weak D match, TRBD1 (5 bases). There are 13 residues in the CDR3. V dropped 1 base and J dropped 2 bases, with 5 bases sitting between them. Germline V gene lookup returns CDR1 SGHTA and CDR2 FQGNSA. CDR3 sequence (DNA): TGTGCCAGCAGCTTAGGACAGCAAGAGACCCAGTACTTC. It is translated as CASSLGQQETQYF.